This is a list of T cell receptor beta chains from one sample in a study of radiotherapy plus CTLA-4 blockade in lung cancer. Clones were sequenced by immunoSEQ multiplex PCR, and TCRdb holds only the in-frame ones, with some missing. Of 85,000 to 130,000 clones detected, about 83% appear once; the ten largest clones hold 2% to 3%. Source: peripheral blood, taken from a patient treated with radiotherapy plus ipilimumab. The receptors here all came from a human donor with non-small cell lung cancer that progressed on radiotherapy plus ipilimumab. Some clones in this sample may be carry-over from other donors' samples. Each CDR3 is given with its conserved first and last residue. Each record gives: V gene, clone size, CDR3 length, D gene, J gene, CDR3 protein, CDR3 DNA. D genes are given only for firm matches. Some rows have no size entry. The others give once, few or many, or a class for an expanded clone.

v_gene: TRBV7-3
abundance: NA
len: 15
d_gene: TRBD1
j_gene: TRBJ1-2
CDR3aa: CASSSTGGRNYGYTF
CDR3nt: TGTGCCAGCAGCTCCACAGGGGGACGTAACTATGGCTACACCTTC

v_gene: TRBV12-5
abundance: once
len: 14
d_gene: TRBD1
j_gene: TRBJ2-7
CDR3aa: CASGLGQPPYEQYF
CDR3nt: TGTGCTAGTGGACTGGGACAGCCTCCCTACGAGCAGTACTTC

v_gene: TRBV28
abundance: NA
len: 14
d_gene: NA
j_gene: TRBJ2-3
CDR3aa: CASSFPIISDTQYF
CDR3nt: TGTGCCAGCAGTTTCCCAATAATTTCAGATACGCAGTATTTT

v_gene: TRBV10-3
abundance: few
len: 12
d_gene: NA
j_gene: TRBJ1-1
CDR3aa: CAISVDLTEAFF
CDR3nt: TGTGCCATCAGTGTGGACCTCACTGAAGCTTTCTTT

v_gene: TRBV29-1
abundance: NA
len: 15
d_gene: NA
j_gene: TRBJ2-3
CDR3aa: CSVEDGGGASDTQYF
CDR3nt: TGCAGCGTTGAAGATGGGGGGGGCGCATCTGATACGCAGTATTTT

v_gene: TRBV19
abundance: NA
len: 13
d_gene: TRBD1
j_gene: TRBJ1-2
CDR3aa: CASSTRTGRGYTF
CDR3nt: TGTGCCAGTAGTACAAGGACAGGAAGGGGCTACACCTTC

v_gene: TRBV2
abundance: NA
len: 15
d_gene: NA
j_gene: TRBJ1-2
CDR3aa: CASSLTSTAFYGYTF
CDR3nt: TGTGCCAGCAGTCTTACGTCAACAGCATTCTATGGCTACACCTTC

v_gene: TRBV19
abundance: NA
len: 16
d_gene: NA
j_gene: TRBJ2-1
CDR3aa: CASSPAGASSYNEQFF
CDR3nt: TGTGCCAGTAGTCCGGCGGGGGCGAGCTCCTACAATGAGCAGTTCTTC

v_gene: TRBV19
abundance: NA
len: 13
d_gene: NA
j_gene: TRBJ1-1
CDR3aa: CASSILLNTEAFF
CDR3nt: TGTGCCAGTAGTATTCTGTTGAACACTGAAGCTTTCTTT

v_gene: TRBV2
abundance: NA
len: 12
d_gene: TRBD1
j_gene: TRBJ2-1
CDR3aa: CASNQDRGPQFF
CDR3nt: TGTGCCAGCAACCAGGACAGGGGACCGCAGTTCTTC

v_gene: TRBV6-5
abundance: NA
len: 14
d_gene: TRBD2
j_gene: TRBJ2-3
CDR3aa: CASSLAGEGDTQYF
CDR3nt: TGTGCCAGCAGTCTAGCGGGGGAGGGAGATACGCAGTATTTT

v_gene: TRBV23-1
abundance: NA
len: 18
d_gene: NA
j_gene: TRBJ1-3
CDR3aa: CARKRSPGKNFSGNTIYF
CDR3nt: TGCGCCAGGAAGCGGAGTCCAGGGAAAAATTTTTCCGGAAACACCATATATTTT

v_gene: TRBV5-4
abundance: NA
len: 15
d_gene: NA
j_gene: TRBJ2-5
CDR3aa: CASSVGGTTQETQYF
CDR3nt: TGTGCCAGCAGTGTTGGTGGGACAACCCAAGAGACCCAGTACTTC

v_gene: TRBV2
abundance: NA
len: 16
d_gene: TRBD2
j_gene: TRBJ2-1
CDR3aa: CASSERGTSSYNEQFF
CDR3nt: TGTGCCAGCAGTGAAAGGGGGACTAGCTCATACAATGAGCAGTTCTTC

v_gene: TRBV9
abundance: NA
len: 18
d_gene: NA
j_gene: TRBJ1-1
CDR3aa: CASSEGGGAGLPVAEAFF
CDR3nt: TGTGCCAGCAGCGAGGGGGGTGGGGCAGGGCTCCCCGTGGCTGAAGCTTTCTTT

v_gene: TRBV6-1
abundance: NA
len: 13
d_gene: TRBD1
j_gene: TRBJ2-7
CDR3aa: CASSLGQIYEQYF
CDR3nt: TGTGCCAGCAGTTTGGGACAGATCTACGAGCAGTACTTC

v_gene: TRBV27
abundance: NA
len: 21
d_gene: NA
j_gene: TRBJ1-5
CDR3aa: CARNREKSPGEGWPYNQPQHF
CDR3nt: TGTGCCAGGAACCGAGAAAAATCCCCCGGGGAGGGTTGGCCCTACAATCAGCCCCAGCATTTT

v_gene: TRBV2
abundance: NA
len: 14
d_gene: TRBD1
j_gene: TRBJ1-5
CDR3aa: CASSVTGADQPQHF
CDR3nt: TGTGCCAGCAGCGTGACAGGGGCGGATCAGCCCCAGCATTTT

v_gene: TRBV4-2
abundance: few
len: 16
d_gene: NA
j_gene: TRBJ1-6
CDR3aa: CASSQDPGVRNSPLHF
CDR3nt: TGTGCCAGCAGCCAAGATCCCGGGGTTCGCAATTCACCCCTCCACTTT

v_gene: TRBV5-4
abundance: NA
len: 16
d_gene: NA
j_gene: TRBJ2-7
CDR3aa: CASSLVWGNEGPEQYF
CDR3nt: TGTGCCAGCTCCCTTGTCTGGGGTAATGAGGGCCCTGAGCAGTACTTC

v_gene: TRBV7-9
abundance: NA
len: 16
d_gene: TRBD1
j_gene: TRBJ1-2
CDR3aa: CASSLRQGVWVDGYTF
CDR3nt: TGTGCCAGCAGCTTAAGACAGGGAGTTTGGGTCGATGGCTACACCTTC

v_gene: TRBV7-9
abundance: once
len: 13
d_gene: NA
j_gene: TRBJ2-5
CDR3aa: CASSPTAYGTQYF
CDR3nt: TGTGCCAGCAGCCCCACCGCTTACGGGACCCAGTACTTC

v_gene: TRBV15
abundance: NA
len: 17
d_gene: NA
j_gene: TRBJ1-1
CDR3aa: CATSRDRARRGVTEAFF
CDR3nt: TGTGCCACCAGCAGAGATCGGGCTCGGCGCGGGGTGACTGAAGCTTTCTTT

v_gene: TRBV28
abundance: NA
len: 15
d_gene: NA
j_gene: TRBJ2-7
CDR3aa: CASSILQGTPYEQYF
CDR3nt: TGTGCCAGCAGTATACTACAGGGCACTCCCTACGAGCAGTACTTC

v_gene: TRBV6-1
abundance: NA
len: 12
d_gene: NA
j_gene: TRBJ2-3
CDR3aa: CASRSRVDTQYF
CDR3nt: TGTGCCAGCCGAAGCAGGGTAGATACGCAGTATTTT

v_gene: TRBV14
abundance: NA
len: 14
d_gene: NA
j_gene: TRBJ2-7
CDR3aa: CASSPLDGHYEQYF
CDR3nt: TGTGCCAGCAGCCCACTGGACGGCCACTACGAGCAGTACTTC

v_gene: TRBV18
abundance: once
len: 15
d_gene: NA
j_gene: TRBJ2-7
CDR3aa: CASSPPGREEYEQYF
CDR3nt: TGTGCCAGCTCACCACCGGGAAGGGAGGAGTACGAGCAGTACTTC

v_gene: TRBV6-5
abundance: NA
len: 13
d_gene: NA
j_gene: TRBJ1-1
CDR3aa: CASSYGGGGEAFF
CDR3nt: TGTGCCAGCAGTTATGGGGGAGGGGGTGAAGCTTTCTTT

v_gene: TRBV10-1
abundance: NA
len: 12
d_gene: NA
j_gene: TRBJ2-7
CDR3aa: CATSHSSYEQYF
CDR3nt: TGCGCCACCTCACACAGCTCCTACGAGCAGTACTTC

v_gene: TRBV7-8
abundance: NA
len: 15
d_gene: TRBD1
j_gene: TRBJ2-7
CDR3aa: CASSLQGQGGYEQYF
CDR3nt: TGTGCCAGCAGCCTTCAGGGACAGGGGGGGTACGAGCAGTACTTC

v_gene: TRBV6-5
abundance: once
len: 15
d_gene: NA
j_gene: TRBJ1-1
CDR3aa: CASSYSSDRNTEAFF
CDR3nt: TGTGCCAGCAGTTACTCCTCCGACAGGAACACTGAAGCTTTCTTT

v_gene: TRBV13
abundance: NA
len: 14
d_gene: TRBD2
j_gene: TRBJ2-5
CDR3aa: CASSPRGVQETQYF
CDR3nt: TGTGCCAGCAGCCCGCGGGGGGTCCAAGAGACCCAGTACTTC

v_gene: TRBV11-3
abundance: NA
len: 18
d_gene: TRBD2
j_gene: TRBJ2-1
CDR3aa: CASSLNGLAGGIGNEQFF
CDR3nt: TGTGCCAGCAGCTTAAACGGATTAGCGGGGGGGATTGGGAATGAGCAGTTCTTC

v_gene: TRBV7-3
abundance: NA
len: 14
d_gene: NA
j_gene: TRBJ2-2
CDR3aa: CASSQGANTGELFF
CDR3nt: TGTGCCAGCAGCCAAGGCGCGAACACCGGGGAGCTGTTTTTT

v_gene: TRBV18
abundance: NA
len: 15
d_gene: NA
j_gene: TRBJ1-3
CDR3aa: CASSPNSDSGNTIYF
CDR3nt: TGTGCCAGCTCACCAAACAGCGACTCTGGAAACACCATATATTTT